The 4 T cell receptor beta chains in this list originate from one sample, sequenced in a study of CD8 T cells in ankylosing spondylitis. TCRdb processed the 5' RACE reads anew with MiXCR; each CDR3 protein has one entry. In the table there are 210,000 or so distinct CDR3 sequences, about a quarter of which are singletons. Input material: blood, either unsorted or a sorted T cell fraction (not recorded which). These receptors were taken from a male donor with ankylosing spondylitis or in good health (not recorded which).

The rearrangement joins TRBV15 to TRBJ2-1; 11 nucleotides align to TRBD2. CDR1 and CDR2 from the germline V gene are LNHNV and YYDKDF (reference sequence). The CDR3 extends over 16 amino acids. The ends lost 2 bases at V and 8 bases at J; junction bases unmatched: 8. The CDR3 bases are TGTGCCACCAGCAGACCGACTAGCGGGATTCTCGATGAGCAGTTCTTC. It is translated as CATSRPTSGILDEQFF.

This clonotype was seen at least ten times. The chain recombines TRBV20-1 with TRBJ2-7; no reliable D call. The germline CDR1 and CDR2 sequences are DFQATT and SNEGSKA (reference sequence). CDR3 length: 13 residues. The V end was cut by 0 bases, the J end by 3 bases, with 9 bases between. CDR3 sequence (DNA): TGCAGTGCTAGAGAAGGGCAGAACTACGAGCAGTACTTC. Translated, it gives CSAREGQNYEQYF.

This clonotype was observed at least ten times. The CDR3 here is CASRLQGTQETQYF. CDR3 nucleotides: TGTGCCAGCAGGTTACAGGGGACCCAAGAGACCCAGTACTTC. The J gene is TRBJ2-5, the V gene TRBV12-3 or TRBV12-4, with 7 bases aligning to TRBD1. The V and J ends lost 6 bases and 1 base, in that order; junction bases with no gene match: 5. The CDR3 spans 14 residues.

The gene calls are TRBV5-1 and TRBJ2-1; 8 positions match TRBD2. V lost 0 bases to trimming and J lost 6 bases; unmatched junction nucleotides: 8. CDR3 length: 16 residues. From germline, CDR1 is SGHRS and CDR2 YFSETQ. The CDR3 loop is CASSLAVGRGFNEQFF. The DNA for the CDR3 is TGCGCCAGCAGCTTGGCTGTCGGGAGGGGTTTCAATGAGCAGTTCTTC.